These 30 T cell receptor beta chains originate from one sample sequenced in a study of technical replicates of blood from a handful of donors. Sequenced by immunoSEQ multiplex PCR; TCRdb stores in-frame clones only, minus some. The sample has tens of thousands of clones; 80% to 95% are singletons. The sequenced sample was PBMCs. These receptor sequences come from a human donor in good health. Some clones in this sample may be carry-over from other donors' samples.

The V call is TRBV5-1, the J call TRBJ1-2; TRBD1 matches at 8 bases. This CDR3 comprises 14 residues. The J segment lost 6 bases and the V segment lost 4 bases, leaving 8 bases of the junction unmatched. Germline CDR1 and CDR2: SGHRS and YFSETQ. The CDR3 sequence is CASSLGQGPDGYTF. The DNA for the CDR3 is TGCGCCAGCAGCCTAGGACAGGGCCCCGATGGCTACACCTTC.

The CDR3 loop is CASSLVAGAADTQYF. The CDR3 region has the DNA TGTGCCAGCAGCTTAGTCGCGGGAGCGGCAGATACGCAGTATTTT. The chain employs TRBV7-2 and TRBJ2-3; TRBD2 agrees at 7 bases. The germline CDR1 and CDR2 sequences are SGHTA and FQGNSA. J lost 4 bases, V lost 1 base, and 5 bases had no gene match. There are 15 residues in the CDR3.

The rearrangement uses TRBV19 and TRBJ2-3; no definite D call. Germline assignment: CDR1 LNHDA and CDR2 SQIVND (reference sequence). The V end lost 0 bases, the J end lost 4 bases, and 8 bases lay between the germline ends. The CDR3 runs to 14 residues. The CDR3 region has the DNA TGTGCCAGTAGTATAGATATGTTCCCAGATACGCAGTATTTT. Amino acids: CASSIDMFPDTQYF.

The gene calls are TRBV2 and TRBJ1-2; D possibly corresponds to TRBD1 (5 bases). With 3 bases removed from V and 4 bases from J, the gap between germline ends came to 6 bases. The CDR3 is 12 residues long. Germline assignment: CDR1 SNHLY and CDR2 FYNNEI. This CDR3 is CASSDQGYGYTF. CDR3 DNA: TGTGCCAGCAGTGACCAGGGCTATGGCTACACCTTC.

This chain connects TRBV5-1 to TRBJ2-7; 9 bases map to TRBD1. J lost 1 base, V lost 2 bases, and 7 bases had no gene match. The V gene's germline CDR1 is SGHRS and CDR2 YFSETQ. The CDR3 is 16 residues long. CDR3 residues: CASSLGTGKGSYEQYF. For the CDR3, the DNA is TGCGCCAGCAGCTTAGGGACAGGGAAAGGGTCCTACGAGCAGTACTTC.

On this clone itself: One junction end does not reproduce the germline sequence, and a read error may be involved. Here the CDR3 reads CASSLGTGGAEAFF. The DNA for the CDR3 is TGCGCCAGCAGCTTAGGGACAGGGGGTGCTGAAGCTTTCTTT. The rearrangement joins TRBV7-9 to TRBJ1-1; TRBD1 matches 11 bases. The CDR3 length is 14 residues. Germline V lookup: CDR1 SEHNR, CDR2 FQNEAQ (reference sequence).

This clone was seen a few times. The CDR3 DNA sequence: TGTGCCAGCAGAGTCGGGGGAAACACTGAAGCTTTCTTT. It encodes CASRVGGNTEAFF. The rearrangement uses TRBV13 and TRBJ1-1, with D tentatively TRBD1 (5 bases). V was shortened by 6 bases and J by 2 bases, with 10 bases between the two germline ends. CDR3 size: 13 residues. Germline V CDR1 and CDR2: PRHDT, FYEKMQ (reference sequence).

The chain links TRBV18 to TRBJ1-2; unclear D gene. The CDR3 loop spans 13 amino acids. Germline V gene data show CDR1 as KGHSH and CDR2 as LQKENI. The germline V and J ends were trimmed by 2 bases and 1 base, with 5 bases remaining between them. This CDR3 is CASSPTDNYGYTF. The CDR3 DNA sequence: TGTGCCAGCTCACCAACAGATAACTATGGCTACACCTTC.

J is TRBJ2-5 and V is TRBV7-2; 11 positions agree with TRBD2. With V trimmed by 2 bases and J by 10 bases, 12 bases remained unmatched. This CDR3 region has 16 residues. CDR1 and CDR2 from the germline V gene are SGHTA and FQGNSA. The CDR3 here is CASSLFGTSGTVDQYF. CDR3 coding DNA: TGTGCCAGCAGCTTATTCGGGACTAGCGGCACGGTGGACCAGTACTTC.

This CDR3 is CASSFGQGETQYF. CDR3 nucleotide sequence: TGCGCCAGCAGCTTTGGACAGGGCGAGACCCAGTACTTC. The chain links TRBV5-1 to TRBJ2-5; TRBD1 aligns across 8 bases. The CDR3 has 13 amino acids. Germline CDR1 SGHRS, CDR2 YFSETQ. With V trimmed by 2 bases and J by 5 bases, 2 bases remained unmatched.

The chain is built from TRBV7-9 and TRBJ1-3; D unresolved. The CDR3 has 14 amino acids. Looked up from germline, CDR1 is SEHNR and CDR2 is FQNEAQ (reference sequence). With 5 bases removed from V and 2 bases from J, the gap between germline ends came to 10 bases. The CDR3 region has the DNA TGTGCCAGCAGCCCCCTGTTTCCTGGAAACACCATATATTTT. Protein product: CASSPLFPGNTIYF.

The chain uses TRBV5-6 and TRBJ2-2, with D possibly matching TRBD1 (5 bases). This CDR3 comprises 13 residues. V lost 5 bases and J 6 bases, leaving 11 bases between the germline ends. Germline-derived CDR1 and CDR2 are SGHDT and YYEEEE. The CDR3 DNA is TGTGCCAGCAGAGGGGTGGGCCCCGGGGAGCTGTTTTTT. Its translation is CASRGVGPGELFF.

The chain links TRBV7-2 to TRBJ2-7, with a tentative D call TRBD1 (5 bases). Germline V gene sequence: CDR1 SGHTA, CDR2 FQGNSA. There are 14 residues in the CDR3. The ends were cut back, 5 bases at V and 0 bases at J, with 11 bases in the middle. CDR3 residues: CASSRSTDSYEQYF. The CDR3 DNA sequence: TGTGCCAGCAGCAGATCGACAGACTCCTACGAGCAGTACTTC. The full variable domain, rest sourced from reference TRBV7-2 and TRBJ2-7, is GAGVSQSPSNKVTEKGKDVELRCDPISGHTALYWYRQSLGQGLEFLIYFQGNSAPDKSGLPSDRFSAERTGGSVSTLTIQRTQQEDSAVYLCASSRSTDSYEQYFGPGTRLTVT.

This chain links TRBV29-1 with TRBJ2-3, with 12 bases that match TRBD2. Germline CDR1 is SQVTM and CDR2 is ANQGSEA. The CDR3 sequence is 14 residues long. With V trimmed by 4 bases and J by 5 bases, 4 bases remained unmatched. The CDR3 protein is CSVAASGGEDTQYF. The CDR3 bases are TGCAGCGTTGCGGCTAGCGGGGGGGAAGATACGCAGTATTTT.

This clone was observed a single time. The chain has TRBV9 and TRBJ1-1; D is uncertain. V was shortened by 4 bases and J by 3 bases, with 10 bases between the two germline ends. Germline-derived CDR1 and CDR2 are SGDLS and YYNGEE. The CDR3 totals 13 residues. The CDR3 sequence is CASSRRGDTEAFF. The CDR3 region has the DNA TGTGCCAGCAGCCGCCGAGGTGACACTGAAGCTTTCTTT.

This chain uses TRBV2 with TRBJ2-1, with 10 bases fitting TRBD2. The CDR3 is made up of 13 amino acids. The germline V gene has CDR1 SNHLY and CDR2 FYNNEI. V lost 3 bases, J lost 7 bases, and 0 bases stayed unmatched. CDR3 DNA sequence: TGTGCCAGCAGTGAGACTAGCGGGAATGAGCAGTTCTTC. Protein: CASSETSGNEQFF.

This sequence joins TRBV14 and TRBJ2-7; 9 bases fit TRBD1. J gave up 3 bases and V 3 bases, and 6 bases lay outside the gene matches. From germline, CDR1 is SGHDN and CDR2 FVKESK. The CDR3 spans 15 residues. The CDR3 reads CASSHHRGRGYEQYF. Here the CDR3 DNA reads TGTGCCAGCAGCCACCACAGGGGGCGCGGCTACGAGCAGTACTTC. The full variable domain, completed using reference TRBV14 and TRBJ2-7, is EAGVTQFPSHSVIEKGQTVTLRCDPISGHDNLYWYRRVMGKEIKFLLHFVKESKQDESGMPNNRFLAERTGGTYSTLKVQPAELEDSGVYFCASSHHRGRGYEQYFGPGTRLTVT.

Only one count was recorded for this clone. The chain uses TRBV4-2 and TRBJ2-1, with 9 bases that match TRBD2. J lost 9 bases, V lost 2 bases, and 14 bases had no gene match. Germline values: CDR1 LGHNA, CDR2 YNFKEQ. The CDR3 spans 17 residues. CDR3 DNA sequence: TGTGCCAGCAGCCAATACGAGGGGCGGGGGGGCATTAGTGAGCAGTTCTTC. As protein: CASSQYEGRGGISEQFF.

The chain has TRBV7-2 and TRBJ2-2, with a possible D match to TRBD1 (5 bases). V gave up 4 bases and J gave up 4 bases, with 19 bases separating them. CDR3 length equals 17 residues. Germline CDR1 reads SGHTA; CDR2 reads FQGNSA. CDR3 protein: CASSSPPGRVRTGELFF. The CDR3 region has the DNA TGTGCCAGCAGCTCACCACCCGGCAGGGTTCGCACCGGGGAGCTGTTTTTT.

The V gene is TRBV5-6, the J gene TRBJ2-5, with D perhaps matching TRBD1 (6 bases). The germline V gene has CDR1 SGHDT and CDR2 YYEEEE. The CDR3 extends over 15 amino acids. The V gene lost 3 bases and the J gene lost 2 bases, with 14 bases spanning the gap. The CDR3 sequence is CASSYDWGLQETQYF. In DNA form, the CDR3 reads TGTGCCAGCAGCTACGATTGGGGGCTTCAAGAGACCCAGTACTTC. The whole variable domain, remainder taken from reference TRBV5-6 and TRBJ2-5, is DAGVTQSPTHLIKTRGQQVTLRCSPKSGHDTVSWYQQALGQGPQFIFQYYEEEERQRGNFPDRFSGHQFPNYSSELNVNALLLGDSALYLCASSYDWGLQETQYFGPGTRLLVL.

The V gene is TRBV4-1, the J gene TRBJ2-3; 14 nucleotides match TRBD2. Germline V CDR1 and CDR2: MGHRA, YSYEKL. The CDR3 runs to 17 residues. J gave up 6 bases and V 0 bases, and 5 bases lay outside the gene matches. In DNA, the CDR3 is TGCGCCAGCAGCCAAGAGGGGGGACTAGCGGGGGATGATACGCAGTATTTT. Protein: CASSQEGGLAGDDTQYF.

The chain joins TRBV10-3 to TRBJ1-1, with TRBD1 as a possible D gene (5 bases). The CDR3 runs to 13 residues. From germline, CDR1 is ENHRY and CDR2 SYGVKD. The ends were cut back, 7 bases at V and 4 bases at J, with 13 bases in the middle. The CDR3 DNA reads TGTGCCATCATAGTGGGAGGGACCACTGAAGCTTTCTTT. Protein product: CAIIVGGTTEAFF.

With respect to this clone: A junction end diverges from the germline sequence, so it may reflect a read error. The chain employs TRBV11-2 and TRBJ2-2; D possibly corresponds to TRBD2 (6 bases). The CDR3 covers 14 residues. Germline V gene lookup returns CDR1 SGHAT and CDR2 FQNNGV. CDR3 protein: CAGSGPANTGELFF. The CDR3 DNA follows: TGTGCCGGCAGCGGGCCAGCGAACACCGGGGAGCTGTTTTTT.

This clone has only one observation. The chain employs TRBV9 and TRBJ2-1; 10 bases agree with TRBD2. CDR1 SGDLS and CDR2 YYNGEE come from the germline V gene. V shed 4 bases, J shed 8 bases, and the junction held 12 bases outside the gene matches. This CDR3 is 16 amino acids long. CDR3 protein: CASSPWGSGGAYEQFF. DNA for the CDR3: TGTGCCAGCAGCCCTTGGGGCAGCGGGGGGGCGTATGAGCAGTTCTTC.

The genes are TRBV6-5 and TRBJ2-3; no reliable D call. Trimming left V 6 bases short and J 8 bases short, with 9 bases between. The CDR3 has 11 amino acids. CDR1 and CDR2 (germline): MNHEY, SVGAGI. CDR3 amino acids: CASSPGGTQYF. CDR3 DNA: TGTGCCAGCAGCCCGGGTGGTACGCAGTATTTT.

The chain recombines TRBV6-1 with TRBJ1-3; a weak D match, TRBD1 (6 bases). CDR1 is MNHNS, CDR2 SASEGT, per germline. The CDR3 has 15 amino acids. Trimming took off 2 bases at V and 4 bases at J, with 12 bases between the two ends. The CDR3 region has the DNA TGTGCCAGCAGTGAATCGGGGGGCGGAGGAAACACCATATATTTT. Protein sequence: CASSESGGGGNTIYF.

V gene TRBV5-8 combines with J gene TRBJ2-3; 11 nucleotides line up with TRBD2. CDR1 and CDR2 (germline): SGHTS, YDEGEE. Trimming cost V 5 bases and J 3 bases; bases outside gene matches: 11. The CDR3 sequence is 17 residues long. CDR3: CASSPYRSSGRTDTQYF. DNA of the CDR3: TGTGCCAGCAGTCCCTACCGGTCTAGCGGGAGGACAGATACGCAGTATTTT.

The V gene is TRBV7-2, the J gene TRBJ2-1; 10 positions agree with TRBD2. The CDR3 runs 15 residues. V lost 1 base, J lost 9 bases, and 6 bases stayed unmatched. CDR1 is SGHTA and CDR2 is FQGNSA in the germline V gene. The CDR3: CASSLGASGSREQFF. CDR3 nucleotides: TGTGCCAGCAGCTTAGGGGCTAGCGGGAGCCGTGAGCAGTTCTTC.

The chain combines TRBV18 with TRBJ2-3; 8 bases map to TRBD2. This CDR3 contains 16 residues. With 4 bases clipped from V and 6 bases from J, the junction kept 12 bases outside the gene matches. Per the germline V gene, CDR1 is KGHSH and CDR2 is LQKENI. This CDR3 is CASSLARAGDMDTQYF. As DNA, the CDR3 is TGTGCCAGCTCACTGGCTCGAGCGGGAGATATGGATACGCAGTATTTT.

V is TRBV4-3 and J is TRBJ1-3; unclear D gene. V was pared by 4 bases and J by 0 bases, with 7 bases between. The CDR3 consists of 14 residues. Germline lookup yields CDR1 LGHNA and CDR2 YSLEER. The CDR3 loop reads CASSLYSSGNTIYF. The CDR3 DNA follows: TGCGCCAGCAGCCTATATAGCTCTGGAAACACCATATATTTT.